The present T cell receptor beta chain was sequenced within a study of OX40 agonist ivuxolimab in advanced cancers. Study-wide results and caveats: The average count of expanded clones was higher among CD8+ T cells than among CD4+. Certain nonresponding patients likewise had low normalized T-cell clonal expansion.

The CDR3 extends over 16 amino acids. V lost 3 bases and J lost 5, with 17 bases in between. Per germline, CDR1 LNHDA and CDR2 SQIVND (reference sequence). A remark on this clone: The antigen is unknown.

Assay used: immunoSEQ multiplex PCR; TCRdb lists only in-frame clones, some missing. The sample records some 16,000 clones, 70% to 90% being singletons. This receptor was identified in an adult with an advanced solid tumor such as melanoma, head and neck, liver or kidney cancer. V is TRBV19 and J is TRBJ2-1; D is unclear. The specimen comprised CD4+ or CD8+ T cells sorted from blood, sampled in a trial of the OX40 agonist ivuxolimab. DNA of the CDR3: TGTGCCAGTAGTATGTGGCGAGGAGCCGGAGACAATGAGCAGTTCTTC. Residues: CASSMWRGAGDNEQFF.